The 30 T cell receptor beta chains reported below all come from one sample, sequenced in a study of blood T cell repertoires in COVID-19. Sequenced by immunoSEQ multiplex PCR; TCRdb stores in-frame clones only, minus some. Here the sample spans 160,000 or so clones, around 84% being singletons. The material sequenced was peripheral blood. Source of these receptors: a woman aged 45 to 65 with acute or convalescent COVID-19.

The chain is built from TRBV28 and TRBJ1-1; 8 nucleotides match TRBD1. The CDR3 has 14 amino acids. V lost 6 bases and J lost 3; bases outside the gene matches: 6. CDR1 and CDR2 (germline): MDHEN, SYDVKM. The CDR3 loop reads CASRKTGVYTEAFF. DNA of the CDR3: TGTGCCAGCAGGAAGACAGGGGTGTACACTGAAGCTTTCTTT.

J is TRBJ2-3 and V is TRBV15; D uncertain. Germline V gene lookup returns CDR1 LNHNV and CDR2 YYDKDF (reference sequence). Trimming removed 6 bases at V and 2 bases at J, with 15 bases between. This CDR3 comprises 15 residues. The CDR3 DNA follows: TGTGCCACCAGAACGGCCGACCGGGTCACAGATACGCAGTATTTT. This translates into CATRTADRVTDTQYF.

The chain couples TRBV28 to TRBJ2-7, with D unresolved. V gave up 1 base and J gave up 0 bases, with 16 bases separating them. The CDR3 has 17 residues. The germline gives CDR1 MDHEN, CDR2 SYDVKM. This CDR3 is CASSLYSVADGSYEQYF. In DNA, the CDR3 is TGTGCCAGCAGTTTATATTCAGTGGCGGATGGCTCCTACGAGCAGTACTTC.

This clone was counted a few times. The chain couples TRBV4-3 to TRBJ2-5; 12 bases align to TRBD2. The germline gives CDR1 LGHNA, CDR2 YSLEER. The CDR3 runs 17 residues. After removal of 0 bases from V and 2 bases from J, the junction contained 4 bases not matched to a gene. CDR3 loop: CASSQDLTSGRQETQYF. DNA for the CDR3: TGCGCCAGCAGCCAAGATCTGACTAGCGGGAGACAAGAGACCCAGTACTTC.

The chain is built from TRBV5-1 and TRBJ2-7; 15 bases map to TRBD2. V lost 0 bases and J lost 4; bases outside the gene matches: 2. Germline V gene lookup returns CDR1 SGHRS and CDR2 YFSETQ. CDR3 size: 16 residues. In nucleotides, the CDR3 is TGCGCCAGCAGCTTGGGTGGGACTAGCGGGGGGTACGAGCAGTACTTC. As protein: CASSLGGTSGGYEQYF.

The genes are TRBV25-1 and TRBJ2-5; D not resolved. Germline V lookup: CDR1 MGHDK, CDR2 SYGVNS. The V end was cut by 7 bases, the J end by 0 bases, with 6 bases between. The CDR3 is made up of 12 amino acids. The CDR3 region has the DNA TGTGCCAGCAATAGCTACCAAGAGACCCAGTACTTC. Amino acid sequence: CASNSYQETQYF.

The rearrangement uses TRBV5-4 and TRBJ2-7; 8 positions agree with TRBD2. The CDR3 is made up of 16 amino acids. Germline-derived CDR1 and CDR2 are SGHNT and YYREEE (reference sequence). V was clipped by 4 bases and J by 1 base; unmatched bases: 10. CDR3 loop: CASSPPGTSGSYEQYF. The CDR3 DNA reads as TGTGCCAGCAGCCCCCCTGGAACTAGCGGATCCTACGAGCAGTACTTC.

The chain combines TRBV5-1 with TRBJ1-3; 12 positions agree with TRBD1. V shed 3 bases, J shed 0 bases, and the junction held 4 bases outside the gene matches. Per germline, CDR1 SGHRS and CDR2 YFSETQ. The CDR3 runs to 17 residues. This CDR3 is CASSSGTGGSSGNTIYF. Written as DNA, the CDR3 is TGCGCCAGCAGCTCCGGGACAGGGGGCAGCTCTGGAAACACCATATATTTT.

This sequence joins TRBV7-2 and TRBJ1-4; D ambiguous. The CDR3 covers 16 residues. Germline V CDR1 and CDR2: SGHTA, FQGNSA. With 5 bases removed from V and 5 bases from J, the gap between germline ends came to 18 bases. The CDR3 spells CASSLGFQRGNEKLFF. CDR3 coding DNA: TGTGCCAGCAGCCTGGGTTTTCAAAGAGGGAATGAAAAACTGTTTTTT.

The gene calls are TRBV27 and TRBJ2-7, with TRBD2 matching over 8 bases. J gave up 4 bases and V 4 bases, and 9 bases lay outside the gene matches. Per germline, CDR1 MNHEY and CDR2 SMNVEV (reference sequence). The CDR3 spans 15 residues. The CDR3 loop reads CASSYRGGGYYEQYF. The CDR3 region has the DNA TGTGCCAGCAGTTACCGGGGGGGAGGATATTACGAGCAGTACTTC.

The chain carries TRBV7-2 and TRBJ1-3; no firm D call. CDR1 and CDR2 from the germline V gene are SGHTA and FQGNSA. The CDR3 loop spans 13 amino acids. V was shortened by 5 bases and J by 0 bases, with 5 bases between the two germline ends. CDR3 protein: CASSPFSGNTIYF. CDR3 nucleotide sequence: TGTGCCAGCAGCCCCTTCTCTGGAAACACCATATATTTT. Full variable domain (missing parts from reference TRBV7-2 and TRBJ1-3): GAGVSQSPSNKVTEKGKDVELRCDPISGHTALYWYRQSLGQGLEFLIYFQGNSAPDKSGLPSDRFSAERTGGSVSTLTIQRTQQEDSAVYLCASSPFSGNTIYFGEGSWLTVV.

The V gene is TRBV5-5, the J gene TRBJ2-6, with 12 bases that match TRBD1. This CDR3 is built from 19 residues. Germline V CDR1 and CDR2: SGHKS, YYEKEE (reference sequence). V lost 0 bases, J lost 0 bases, and 4 bases stayed unmatched. Written as DNA, the CDR3 is TGTGCCAGCAGCTTGGGGCGGGACAGGGGGCCCTCTGGGGCCAACGTCCTGACTTTC. This encodes CASSLGRDRGPSGANVLTF.

The gene calls are TRBV7-9 and TRBJ1-4; unclear D gene. The CDR3 has 15 amino acids. CDR1 is SEHNR and CDR2 is FQNEAQ in the germline V gene (reference sequence). V was trimmed by 1 base and J by 0 bases, leaving 6 bases between them. The CDR3, as DNA: TGTGCCAGCAGCTTAGTAGGAGCAACTAATGAAAAACTGTTTTTT. Amino acid sequence: CASSLVGATNEKLFF.

The V gene is TRBV18, the J gene TRBJ2-7; 9 bases are shared with TRBD1. Germline-derived CDR1 and CDR2 are KGHSH and LQKENI. V lost 6 bases, J lost 6 bases, and 9 bases stayed unmatched. The CDR3 length is 14 residues. CDR3 sequence reads: CASSPGTGSSEQYF. As DNA, the CDR3 is TGTGCCAGCTCGCCCGGGACAGGGTCAAGCGAGCAGTACTTC. Combining the CDR3 with reference TRBV18 and TRBJ2-7 gives the whole variable domain NAGVMQNPRHLVRRRGQEARLRCSPMKGHSHVYWYRQLPEEGLKFMVYLQKENIIDESGMPKERFSAEFPKEGPSILRIQQVVRGDSAAYFCASSPGTGSSEQYFGPGTRLTVT.

This CDR3 is CASRVGQWNEKLFF. As DNA, the CDR3 is TGCGCCAGCAGGGTGGGACAGTGGAACGAAAAACTGTTTTTT. The V gene is TRBV5-1, the J gene TRBJ1-4, with 7 bases matching TRBD1. This CDR3 has 14 residues. Trimming removed 5 bases from V and 8 bases from J; junction bases left unmatched: 9. Germline V CDR1 and CDR2: SGHRS, YFSETQ.

This rearrangement joins TRBV7-9 to TRBJ2-5, with D tentatively TRBD1 (5 bases). In germline, CDR1 is SEHNR, CDR2 FQNEAQ (reference sequence). Trimming pared 4 bases from V and 1 base from J, leaving 10 bases between. CDR3 length equals 14 residues. The CDR3 DNA follows: TGTGCCAGCAGCTCATTAGACAGCCAAGAGACCCAGTACTTC. It specifies CASSSLDSQETQYF.

This chain connects TRBV27 to TRBJ2-1; TRBD2 aligns across 8 bases. Germline CDR1 and CDR2: MNHEY and SMNVEV (reference sequence). The CDR3 extends over 15 amino acids. The ends lost 8 bases at V and 6 bases at J; junction bases unmatched: 12. The CDR3 is CASFSGLGPGNEQFF. CDR3 in DNA: TGTGCCAGCTTCTCGGGACTAGGGCCCGGCAATGAGCAGTTCTTC.

The rearrangement links TRBV7-8 to TRBJ1-4; 7 bases fit TRBD1. The ends lost 4 bases at V and 7 bases at J; junction bases unmatched: 6. The CDR3 extends over 14 amino acids. Germline V CDR1 and CDR2: SGHVS, FQNEAQ. CDR3 amino acids: CASSSQGWGEKLFF. In DNA form, the CDR3 reads TGTGCCAGCAGCTCACAGGGGTGGGGTGAAAAACTGTTTTTT.

The chain has TRBV7-9 and TRBJ1-6; 8 nucleotides align to TRBD1. The ends lost 5 bases at V and 7 bases at J; junction bases unmatched: 13. The CDR3 spans 17 residues. Germline V gene sequence: CDR1 SEHNR, CDR2 FQNEAQ (reference sequence). The CDR3 is CASSPGRSGGENSPLHF. In DNA, the CDR3 is TGTGCCAGCAGCCCCGGGCGTTCAGGGGGCGAAAATTCACCCCTCCACTTT.

The CDR3 nucleotides read TGTGCCAGCAGCCCCCCCTCGACAGACTCCTACGAGCAGTACTTC. Its translation is CASSPPSTDSYEQYF. The rearrangement joins TRBV7-9 to TRBJ2-7; maybe TRBD1 (5 bases). With 5 bases removed from V and 0 bases from J, the gap between germline ends came to 14 bases. The CDR3 sequence is 15 residues long. The germline V gene has CDR1 SEHNR and CDR2 FQNEAQ (reference sequence).

This chain uses TRBV5-6 with TRBJ1-2; unclear D gene. V was clipped by 1 base and J by 8 bases, with 9 bases between them. The CDR3 has 12 residues. Germline CDR1 and CDR2: SGHDT and YYEEEE. The CDR3 is CASSLYAGGYTF. In DNA form, the CDR3 reads TGTGCCAGCAGCTTGTATGCGGGAGGCTACACCTTC.

The V call is TRBV7-2, the J call TRBJ1-4; 11 bases are a match to TRBD1. Losses at the gene ends were 5 bases for V and 7 bases for J; bases not matched to a gene: 6. The CDR3 consists of 15 residues. Germline CDR1 reads SGHTA; CDR2 reads FQGNSA. CDR3 sequence (DNA): TGTGCCAGCAGCCCAACGGGACAGGGGGGTGAAAAACTGTTTTTT. Amino acid sequence: CASSPTGQGGEKLFF.

The rearrangement links TRBV19 to TRBJ2-4; the match to TRBD1 covers 11 bases. The germline gives CDR1 LNHDA, CDR2 SQIVND (reference sequence). V lost 6 bases to trimming and J lost 8 bases; unmatched junction nucleotides: 6. The CDR3 length is 14 residues. As DNA, the CDR3 is TGTGCCAGTAGACCGGACAGGGGGCCCGACATTCAGTACTTC. This codes for CASRPDRGPDIQYF.

As concerns this clone: A read error may account for a junction end that differs from germline. CDR3 protein: CAISESRTGGNQPQHF. For the CDR3, the DNA is TGTGCCATCAGTGAGTCGAGGACAGGGGGCAACCAGCCCCAGCATTTT. The chain links TRBV10-3 to TRBJ1-5; 11 nucleotides align to TRBD1. CDR1 and CDR2 (germline): ENHRY, SYGVKD. The CDR3 runs to 16 residues.

V gene TRBV4-3 combines with J gene TRBJ2-7; maybe TRBD1 (6 bases). This CDR3 has 14 residues. Germline CDR1 is LGHNA and CDR2 is YSLEER. The germline V and J ends were trimmed by 0 bases and 5 bases, with 11 bases remaining between them. The CDR3 nucleotides are TGCGCCAGCAGCCAAGAAGGCAGGGGAGACGAGCAGTACTTC. Protein: CASSQEGRGDEQYF.

The chain joins TRBV5-1 to TRBJ2-5; possibly TRBD2 for D (6 bases). The length of the CDR3 is 13 residues. Trimming took off 0 bases at V and 5 bases at J, with 8 bases between the two ends. Germline V gene data show CDR1 as SGHRS and CDR2 as YFSETQ. The CDR3 loop reads CASSLGGGETQYF. As DNA, the CDR3 is TGCGCCAGCAGCTTGGGGGGAGGCGAGACCCAGTACTTC.

The chain links TRBV7-2 to TRBJ2-5; 9 bases match TRBD1. The J call could be wrong; TRBJ2-7 is a better fit for the DNA end. This CDR3 has 15 amino acids. The germline V gene encodes CDR1 SGHTA and CDR2 FQGNSA. CDR3 nucleotide sequence: TGTGCCAGCAGCATCGCGGGACAGGGCATCTACGAGCAGTACTTC. This sequence encodes CASSIAGQGIYEQYF.

The V call is TRBV28, the J call TRBJ2-1; tentatively, D is TRBD2 (6 bases). This CDR3 region has 15 residues. Looked up from germline, CDR1 is MDHEN and CDR2 is SYDVKM. V lost 5 bases and J 7 bases, leaving 18 bases between the germline ends. DNA of the CDR3: TGTGCCAGCAGTCAAACGGGATCCGCGGGGAATGAGCAGTTCTTC. It specifies CASSQTGSAGNEQFF.

This sequence joins TRBV5-1 and TRBJ1-2, with D possibly matching TRBD1 (6 bases). The V end lost 4 bases, the J end lost 4 bases, and 11 bases lay between the germline ends. The germline V gene encodes CDR1 SGHRS and CDR2 YFSETQ. This CDR3 is built from 13 residues. CDR3 loop: CASSPPDSYGYTF. In DNA, the CDR3 is TGCGCCAGCAGCCCCCCGGACAGCTATGGCTACACCTTC.

This clone was detected only a few times. This rearrangement joins TRBV18 to TRBJ1-6, with a weak D call TRBD1 (6 bases). V was clipped by 4 bases and J by 7 bases, with 11 bases between them. CDR3 length: 14 amino acids. In germline, CDR1 is KGHSH, CDR2 LQKENI. The CDR3 reads CASSLLDRNSPLHF. The CDR3, as DNA: TGTGCCAGCTCACTACTCGACAGGAATTCACCCCTCCACTTT.